A single TCR beta chain is shown here with its context. Its antigen is not known. The study separated CD4+ cells into CD45RA+ naive and CD45RA-negative memory subsets. Germline V gene data show CDR1 as WSHSY and CDR2 as SAAADI. With 5 bases removed from V and 4 bases from J, the gap between germline ends came to 9 bases. This CDR3 region has 12 residues. This sample is drawn from a study of shared clonotypes between healthy human individuals. General observations from the study: Around 4.9% of naive CD4 clonotypes were shared across a few donors. It was the non-shared clonotypes that had lower generation probabilities than clonotypes shared by all four donors.

At a deep level, the assay was run. The data were produced by immunoSEQ multiplex PCR, yet TCRdb's version contains in-frame clones alone and is incomplete. The table shows roughly 2.5 million clones, with around 90% occurring only once. The sequence came from a man between 18 and 35 years old in good health. The J gene is TRBJ2-7, the V gene TRBV10-2, with D perhaps TRBD1 or TRBD2 (6 bases each). Material for sequencing was naive CD4+ T cells sorted from blood. Subset described: CD45RA+ positively selected. CDR3: CASSRRGYEQYF. The DNA for the CDR3 is TGCGCCAGCAGTCGGAGGGGGTACGAGCAGTACTTC.